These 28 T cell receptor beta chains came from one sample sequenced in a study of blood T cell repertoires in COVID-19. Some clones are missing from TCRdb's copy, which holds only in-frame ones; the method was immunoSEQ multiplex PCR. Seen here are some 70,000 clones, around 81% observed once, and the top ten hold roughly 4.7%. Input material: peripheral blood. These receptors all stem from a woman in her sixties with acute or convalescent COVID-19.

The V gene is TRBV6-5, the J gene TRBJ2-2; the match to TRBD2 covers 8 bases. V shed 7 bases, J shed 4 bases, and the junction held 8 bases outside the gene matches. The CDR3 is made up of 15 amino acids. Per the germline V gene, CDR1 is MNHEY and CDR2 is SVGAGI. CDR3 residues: CASKLAADSTGELFF. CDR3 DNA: TGTGCCAGCAAACTAGCGGCGGACAGCACCGGGGAGCTGTTTTTT.

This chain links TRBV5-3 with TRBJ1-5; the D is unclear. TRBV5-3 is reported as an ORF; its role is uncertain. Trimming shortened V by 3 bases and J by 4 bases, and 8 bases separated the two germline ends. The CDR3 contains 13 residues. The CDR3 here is CARSSTGNQPQHF. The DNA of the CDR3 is TGTGCCAGAAGCTCGACGGGGAATCAGCCCCAGCATTTT.

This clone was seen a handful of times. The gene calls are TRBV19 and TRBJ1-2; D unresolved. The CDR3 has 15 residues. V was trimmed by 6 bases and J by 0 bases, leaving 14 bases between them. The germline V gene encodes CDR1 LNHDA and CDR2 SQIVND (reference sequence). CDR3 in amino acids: CASSLYATANYGYTF. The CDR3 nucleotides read TGTGCCAGTAGCCTTTATGCTACAGCTAACTATGGCTACACCTTC.

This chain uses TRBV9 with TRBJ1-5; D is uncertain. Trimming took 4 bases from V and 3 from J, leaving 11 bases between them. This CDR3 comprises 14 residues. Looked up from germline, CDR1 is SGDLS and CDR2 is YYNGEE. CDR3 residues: CASSRGGINQPQHF. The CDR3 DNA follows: TGTGCCAGCAGCCGGGGAGGGATCAATCAGCCCCAGCATTTT.

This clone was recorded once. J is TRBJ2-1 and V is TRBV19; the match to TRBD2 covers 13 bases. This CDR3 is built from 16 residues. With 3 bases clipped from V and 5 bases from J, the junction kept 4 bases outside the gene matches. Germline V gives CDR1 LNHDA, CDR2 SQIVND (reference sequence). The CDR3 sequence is CASSIRLAGGNNEQFF. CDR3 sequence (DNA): TGTGCCAGTAGTATCAGACTAGCGGGGGGAAACAATGAGCAGTTCTTC.

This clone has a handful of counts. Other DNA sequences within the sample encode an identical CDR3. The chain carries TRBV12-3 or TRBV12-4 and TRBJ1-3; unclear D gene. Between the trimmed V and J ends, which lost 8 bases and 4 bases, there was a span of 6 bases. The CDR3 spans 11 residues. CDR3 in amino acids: CASSRGNTIYF. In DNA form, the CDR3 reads TGTGCCAGCTCTAGGGGAAACACCATATATTTT.

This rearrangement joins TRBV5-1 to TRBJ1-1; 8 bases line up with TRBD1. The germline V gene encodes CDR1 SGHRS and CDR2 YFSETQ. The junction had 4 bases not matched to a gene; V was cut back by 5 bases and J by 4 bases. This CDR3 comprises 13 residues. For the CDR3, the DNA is TGCGCCAGCAGTTCGACAGGGGCCACTGAAGCTTTCTTT. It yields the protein CASSSTGATEAFF.

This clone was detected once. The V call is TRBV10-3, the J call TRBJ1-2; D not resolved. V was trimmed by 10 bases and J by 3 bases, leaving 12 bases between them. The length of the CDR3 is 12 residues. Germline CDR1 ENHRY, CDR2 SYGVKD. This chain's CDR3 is CATSIPDYGYTF. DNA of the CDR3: TGTGCCACCAGCATCCCGGACTATGGCTACACCTTC.

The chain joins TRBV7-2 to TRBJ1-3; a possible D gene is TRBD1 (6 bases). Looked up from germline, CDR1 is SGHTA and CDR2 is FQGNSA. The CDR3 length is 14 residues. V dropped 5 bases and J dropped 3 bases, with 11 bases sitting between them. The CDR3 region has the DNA TGTGCCAGCAGCGCCGACAGGATTGGAAACACCATATATTTT. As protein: CASSADRIGNTIYF.

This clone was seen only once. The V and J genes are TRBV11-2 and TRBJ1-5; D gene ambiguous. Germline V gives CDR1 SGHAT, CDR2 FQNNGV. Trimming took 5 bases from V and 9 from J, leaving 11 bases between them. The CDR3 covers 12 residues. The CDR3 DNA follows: TGTGCCAGCAGCCTGAACAGTGGGCCCCAGCATTTT. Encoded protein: CASSLNSGPQHF.

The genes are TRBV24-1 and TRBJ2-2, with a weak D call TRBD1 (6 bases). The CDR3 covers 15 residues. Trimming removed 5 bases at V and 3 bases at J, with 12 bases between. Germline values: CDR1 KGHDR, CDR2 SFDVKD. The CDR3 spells CATSGSGVDTGELFF. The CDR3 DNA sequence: TGTGCCACCAGTGGTTCAGGGGTCGACACCGGGGAGCTGTTTTTT.

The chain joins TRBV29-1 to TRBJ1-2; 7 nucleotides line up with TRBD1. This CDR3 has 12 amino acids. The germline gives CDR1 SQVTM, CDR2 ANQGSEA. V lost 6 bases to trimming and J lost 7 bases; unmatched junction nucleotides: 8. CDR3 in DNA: TGCAGCGTCGGGTGGACAGGAGGTGGCTACACCTTC. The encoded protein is CSVGWTGGGYTF.

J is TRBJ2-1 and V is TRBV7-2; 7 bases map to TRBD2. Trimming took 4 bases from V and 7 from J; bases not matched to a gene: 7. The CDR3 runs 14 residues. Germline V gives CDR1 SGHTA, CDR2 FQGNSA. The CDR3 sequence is CASSSWGGENEQFF. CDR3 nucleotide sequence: TGTGCCAGCAGCTCCTGGGGGGGGGAGAATGAGCAGTTCTTC.

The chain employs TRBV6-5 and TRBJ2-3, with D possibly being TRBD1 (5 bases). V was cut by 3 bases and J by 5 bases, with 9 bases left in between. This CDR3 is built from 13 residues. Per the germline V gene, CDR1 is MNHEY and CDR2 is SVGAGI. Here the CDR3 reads CASSYQGEDTQYF. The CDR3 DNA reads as TGTGCCAGCAGTTATCAGGGTGAAGATACGCAGTATTTT.

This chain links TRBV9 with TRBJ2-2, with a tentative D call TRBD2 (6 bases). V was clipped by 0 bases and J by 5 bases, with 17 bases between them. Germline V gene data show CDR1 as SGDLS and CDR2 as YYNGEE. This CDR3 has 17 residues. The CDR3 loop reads CASSVVAGGVMTGELFF. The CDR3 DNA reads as TGTGCCAGCAGCGTAGTCGCCGGAGGGGTCATGACCGGGGAGCTGTTTTTT.

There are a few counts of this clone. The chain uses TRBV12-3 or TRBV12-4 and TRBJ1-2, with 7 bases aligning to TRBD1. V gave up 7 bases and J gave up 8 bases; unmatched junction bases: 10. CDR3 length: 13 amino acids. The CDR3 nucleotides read TGTGCCAGCACTCGGGACAGACAGCGAGGCTACACCTTC. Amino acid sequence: CASTRDRQRGYTF.

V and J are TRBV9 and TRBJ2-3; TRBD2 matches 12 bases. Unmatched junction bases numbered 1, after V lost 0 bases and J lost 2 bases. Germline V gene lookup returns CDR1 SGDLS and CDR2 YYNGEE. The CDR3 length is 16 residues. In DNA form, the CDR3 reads TGTGCCAGCAGCGTAGCTAGCGGGGGGGCCACAGATACGCAGTATTTT. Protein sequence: CASSVASGGATDTQYF.

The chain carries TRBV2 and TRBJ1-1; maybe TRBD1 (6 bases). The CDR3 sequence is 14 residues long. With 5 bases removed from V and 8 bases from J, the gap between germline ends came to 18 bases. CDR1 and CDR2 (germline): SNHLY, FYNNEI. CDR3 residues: CASSPGTLLPEAFF. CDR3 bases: TGTGCCAGCAGTCCCGGGACATTACTCCCGGAAGCTTTCTTT.

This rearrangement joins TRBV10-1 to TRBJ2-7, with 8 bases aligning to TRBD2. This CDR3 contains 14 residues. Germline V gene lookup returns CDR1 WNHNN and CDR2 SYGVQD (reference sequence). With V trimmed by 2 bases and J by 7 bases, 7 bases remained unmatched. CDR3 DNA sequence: TGCGCCAGCAGTGAGATGACTAGCGCTGGGGAGCAGTACTTC. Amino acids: CASSEMTSAGEQYF.

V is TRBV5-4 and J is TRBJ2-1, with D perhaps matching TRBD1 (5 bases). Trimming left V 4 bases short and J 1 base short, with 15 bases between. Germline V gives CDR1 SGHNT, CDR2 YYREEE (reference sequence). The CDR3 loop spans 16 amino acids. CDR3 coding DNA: TGTGCCAGCAGCAGGGTACAGGTGGAGTCCTACAATGAGCAGTTCTTC. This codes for CASSRVQVESYNEQFF.

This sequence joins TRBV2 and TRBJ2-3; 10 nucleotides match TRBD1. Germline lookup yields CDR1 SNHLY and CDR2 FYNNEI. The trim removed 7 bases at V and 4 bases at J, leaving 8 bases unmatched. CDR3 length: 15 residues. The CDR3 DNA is TGTGCCAGCAATAGGGACAGGGGACTAGCAGATACGCAGTATTTT. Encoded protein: CASNRDRGLADTQYF.

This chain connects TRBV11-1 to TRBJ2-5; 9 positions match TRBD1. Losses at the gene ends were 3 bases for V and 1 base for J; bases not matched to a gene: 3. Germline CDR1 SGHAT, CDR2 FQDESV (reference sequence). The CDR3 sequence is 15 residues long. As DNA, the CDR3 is TGTGCCAGCAGCTTGGACAGGGGACTCCAAGAGACCCAGTACTTC. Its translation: CASSLDRGLQETQYF.

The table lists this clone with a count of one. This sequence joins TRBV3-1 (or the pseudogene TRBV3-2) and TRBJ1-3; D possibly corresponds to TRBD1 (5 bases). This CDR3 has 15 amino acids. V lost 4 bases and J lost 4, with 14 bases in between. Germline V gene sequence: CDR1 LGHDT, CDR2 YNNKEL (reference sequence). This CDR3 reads CASSLSQGLGNTIYF. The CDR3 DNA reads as TGTGCCAGCAGCCTATCTCAGGGTTTAGGAAACACCATATATTTT.

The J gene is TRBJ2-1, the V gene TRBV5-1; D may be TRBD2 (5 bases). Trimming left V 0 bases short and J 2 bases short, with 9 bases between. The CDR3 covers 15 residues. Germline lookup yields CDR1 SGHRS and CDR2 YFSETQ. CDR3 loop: CASSLVRGTYNEQFF. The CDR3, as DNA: TGCGCCAGCAGCTTGGTTCGGGGAACCTACAATGAGCAGTTCTTC.

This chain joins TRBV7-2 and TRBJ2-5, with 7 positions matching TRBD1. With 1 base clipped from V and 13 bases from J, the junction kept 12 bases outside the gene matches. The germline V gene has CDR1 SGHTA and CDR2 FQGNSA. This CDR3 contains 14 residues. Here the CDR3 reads CASSLEGTARPVYF. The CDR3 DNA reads TGTGCCAGCAGCTTAGAAGGGACAGCCCGACCCGTGTACTTC.

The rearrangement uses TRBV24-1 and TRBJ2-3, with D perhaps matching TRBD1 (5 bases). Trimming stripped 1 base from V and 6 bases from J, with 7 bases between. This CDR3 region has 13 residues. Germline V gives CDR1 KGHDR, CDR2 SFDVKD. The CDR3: CATSDFGADTQYF. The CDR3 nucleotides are TGTGCCACCAGTGATTTTGGGGCTGATACGCAGTATTTT.

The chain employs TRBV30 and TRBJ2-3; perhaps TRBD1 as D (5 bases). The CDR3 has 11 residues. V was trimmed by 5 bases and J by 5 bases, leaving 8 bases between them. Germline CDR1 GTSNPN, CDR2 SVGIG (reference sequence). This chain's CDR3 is CAWSDRDTQYF. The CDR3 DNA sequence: TGTGCCTGGTCAGACAGAGATACGCAGTATTTT.

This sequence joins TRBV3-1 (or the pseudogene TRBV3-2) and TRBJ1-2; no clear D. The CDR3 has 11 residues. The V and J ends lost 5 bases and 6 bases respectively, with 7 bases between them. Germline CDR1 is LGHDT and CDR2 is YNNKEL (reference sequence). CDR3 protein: CASSFSHGYTF. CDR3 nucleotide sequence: TGTGCCAGCAGCTTCTCCCATGGCTACACCTTC.